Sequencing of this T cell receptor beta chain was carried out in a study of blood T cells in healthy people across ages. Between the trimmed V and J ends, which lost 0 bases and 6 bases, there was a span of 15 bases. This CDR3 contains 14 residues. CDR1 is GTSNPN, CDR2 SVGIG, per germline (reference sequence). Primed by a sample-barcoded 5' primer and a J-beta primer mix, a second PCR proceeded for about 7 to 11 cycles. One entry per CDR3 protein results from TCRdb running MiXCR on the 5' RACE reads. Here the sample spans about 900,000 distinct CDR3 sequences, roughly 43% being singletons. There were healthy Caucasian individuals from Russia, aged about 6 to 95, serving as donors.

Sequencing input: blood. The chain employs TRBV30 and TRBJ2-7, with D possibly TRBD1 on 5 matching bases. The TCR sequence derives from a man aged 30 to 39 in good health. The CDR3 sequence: CAWSVGGQSLEQYF. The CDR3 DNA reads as TGTGCCTGGAGTGTGGGCGGACAAAGTCTCGAGCAGTACTTC.